These 19 T cell receptor beta chains share one sample of origin, sequenced in a study of technical replicates of blood from a few donors. Repertoires were generated with immunoSEQ multiplex PCR, while TCRdb's copy carries only in-frame clones and drops some. The repertoire consists of around 100,000 clones, with under 96% occurring once and the leading ten covering approximately 0.2%. Sample: T cells isolated from PBMCs. These receptors came from a human donor in good health.

This clone was seen only once. V and J are TRBV4-1 and TRBJ2-1; D is undetermined. The CDR3 has 16 amino acids. V lost 0 bases to trimming and J lost 5 bases, with 14 bases between them. Germline CDR1 is MGHRA and CDR2 is YSYEKL. CDR3 amino acids: CASSQDLGGGDNEQFF. For the CDR3, the DNA is TGCGCCAGCAGCCAAGATCTCGGTGGCGGTGACAATGAGCAGTTCTTC.

The chain is built from TRBV28 and TRBJ2-7; 11 nucleotides line up with TRBD2. This CDR3 is built from 13 residues. The germline V gene encodes CDR1 MDHEN and CDR2 SYDVKM. Germline trimming cut 6 bases from V and 6 bases from J; bases unmatched to any gene: 4. The CDR3: CASSLAGGGEQYF. DNA for the CDR3: TGTGCCAGCAGCCTAGCGGGAGGAGGCGAGCAGTACTTC.

Remarks on this clone: At one end the junction does not follow the germline gene, possibly because of a read error. The J gene is TRBJ1-1, the V gene TRBV2, with unresolved D. Germline loops: CDR1 SNHLY, CDR2 FYNNEI. The CDR3 covers 13 residues. The CDR3 loop is CASSDGRPTIAEF. DNA of the CDR3: TGTGCCAGCAGTGATGGTCGGCCGACTATCGCAGAATTT.

This chain uses TRBV6-6 with TRBJ2-3; 9 bases align to TRBD2. Trimming removed 0 bases from V and 6 bases from J; junction bases left unmatched: 1. The CDR3 extends over 14 amino acids. Germline V gene lookup returns CDR1 MNHNY and CDR2 SVGAGI (reference sequence). CDR3 in amino acids: CASSYSTSGDTQYF. Written as DNA, the CDR3 is TGTGCCAGCAGTTACTCAACTAGCGGGGATACGCAGTATTTT.

J is TRBJ2-1 and V is TRBV13; 12 nucleotides align to TRBD2. V lost 4 bases and J lost 3; bases outside the gene matches: 4. The germline gives CDR1 PRHDT, CDR2 FYEKMQ (reference sequence). There are 16 residues in the CDR3. The CDR3 reads CASSWELAGGYNEQFF. The CDR3 DNA follows: TGTGCCAGCAGCTGGGAACTAGCGGGAGGCTACAATGAGCAGTTCTTC.

The rearrangement joins TRBV7-9 to TRBJ2-1; the D gene is possibly TRBD2 (6 bases). V lost 9 bases, J lost 0 bases, and 12 bases lay in between. The CDR3 length is 14 residues. Germline V CDR1 and CDR2: SEHNR, FQNEAQ (reference sequence). CDR3 sequence: CARATGDSYNEQFF. The CDR3, as DNA: TGTGCCAGGGCGACGGGGGACTCCTACAATGAGCAGTTCTTC.

The CDR3 protein is CASSPHRGSYNEQFF. CDR3 DNA sequence: TGTGCCAGCAGCCCCCACAGGGGCTCCTACAATGAGCAGTTCTTC. The chain employs TRBV28 and TRBJ2-1, with TRBD1 matching over 7 bases. Per the germline V gene, CDR1 is MDHEN and CDR2 is SYDVKM. With 6 bases clipped from V and 0 bases from J, the junction kept 5 bases outside the gene matches. The CDR3 loop spans 15 amino acids.

The chain combines TRBV29-1 with TRBJ2-1, with 9 bases lining up with TRBD1. Germline V gene data show CDR1 as SQVTM and CDR2 as ANQGSEA. The CDR3 spans 13 residues. With V trimmed by 7 bases and J by 9 bases, 10 bases remained unmatched. In nucleotides, the CDR3 is TGCAGCGCCGGGACAGGGTTAGGCTCTGAGCAGTTCTTC. It codes for CSAGTGLGSEQFF.

This sequence joins TRBV27 and TRBJ2-3, with 11 bases lining up with TRBD2. Germline loops: CDR1 MNHEY, CDR2 SMNVEV (reference sequence). V gave up 6 bases and J gave up 2 bases; unmatched junction bases: 1. The CDR3 totals 14 residues. The CDR3 is CASRGLADTDTQYF. CDR3 bases: TGTGCCAGCAGGGGACTAGCGGACACAGATACGCAGTATTTT.

V is TRBV29-1 and J is TRBJ2-7; 9 bases are a match to TRBD2. The CDR3 sequence is 15 residues long. The junction had 13 bases not matched to a gene; V was cut back by 6 bases and J by 4 bases. Germline V lookup: CDR1 SQVTM, CDR2 ANQGSEA. The CDR3 reads CSVFERASGKYEQYF. In DNA form, the CDR3 reads TGCAGCGTCTTTGAGCGGGCTAGCGGGAAGTACGAGCAGTACTTC.

The chain combines TRBV7-6 with TRBJ1-5; D is unresolved. Deletions cut 4 bases from V and 9 bases from J, with 13 bases between. CDR1 and CDR2 from the germline V gene are SGHVS and FNYEAQ. The CDR3 has 13 residues. DNA for the CDR3: TGTGCCAGCAGCTCGGGTTCGGGTCGGCCCCAGCATTTT. Its translation is CASSSGSGRPQHF.

This chain connects TRBV5-4 to TRBJ1-2; a weak D match, TRBD1 (5 bases). V was cut by 3 bases and J by 8 bases, with 23 bases left in between. The CDR3 extends over 16 amino acids. Germline V gives CDR1 SGHNT, CDR2 YYREEE (reference sequence). CDR3 sequence reads: CASSSREGSPTSGYTF. The CDR3 DNA reads as TGTGCCAGCAGCTCCCGGGAGGGGAGCCCCACGTCGGGCTACACCTTC.

The genes are TRBV6-1 and TRBJ1-1, with 7 bases fitting TRBD1. The V gene end was trimmed by 3 bases and the J gene end by 11 bases; junction bases not matched to a gene: 12. CDR1 and CDR2 (germline): MNHNS, SASEGT. The CDR3 covers 14 residues. In DNA form, the CDR3 reads TGTGCCAGCAGTGAGACAGGGCCTCGTTCTGGTGCTTTCTTT. As protein: CASSETGPRSGAFF.

The chain employs TRBV27 and TRBJ2-5; the match to TRBD2 covers 11 bases. Germline CDR1 reads MNHEY; CDR2 reads SMNVEV (reference sequence). J was trimmed by 5 bases and V by 5 bases; bases with no gene match: 13. CDR3 size: 17 residues. The CDR3 region is CASSPTSGRVNPETQYF. The CDR3 DNA follows: TGTGCCAGCAGTCCTACTAGCGGGAGAGTGAACCCGGAGACCCAGTACTTC.

The chain recombines TRBV9 with TRBJ2-1; 8 bases agree with TRBD2. V shed 2 bases, J shed 4 bases, and the junction held 2 bases outside the gene matches. This CDR3 has 14 residues. Per germline, CDR1 SGDLS and CDR2 YYNGEE. CDR3 region: CASSVSGSYNEQFF. The CDR3 DNA follows: TGTGCCAGCAGCGTCAGCGGGAGTTACAATGAGCAGTTCTTC.

The V and J genes are TRBV13 and TRBJ1-6; possibly TRBD1 for D (6 bases). CDR1 is PRHDT and CDR2 is FYEKMQ in the germline V gene (reference sequence). The CDR3 extends over 13 amino acids. Deletions cut 6 bases from V and 13 bases from J, with 16 bases between. The CDR3 coding sequence is TGTGCCAGCAGTCCTCGGGGGGCCGGTCCCCTCCACTTT. It specifies CASSPRGAGPLHF.

This clone was detected once. The CDR3 is CAWSVGTGNQPQHF. CDR3 sequence (DNA): TGTGCCTGGAGTGTCGGGACAGGGAATCAGCCCCAGCATTTT. The chain couples TRBV30 to TRBJ1-5, with 9 bases that match TRBD1. CDR3 size: 14 residues. V lost 0 bases and J lost 4; bases outside the gene matches: 1. CDR1 is GTSNPN, CDR2 SVGIG, per germline (reference sequence).

The V call is TRBV5-1, the J call TRBJ2-3, with 8 positions matching TRBD2. The CDR3 contains 16 residues. The germline CDR1 and CDR2 sequences are SGHRS and YFSETQ. V lost 0 bases and J lost 0; bases outside the gene matches: 3. DNA of the CDR3: TGCGCCAGCAGCTTGGTTGCGGGAGGAAGCACAGATACGCAGTATTTT. Protein product: CASSLVAGGSTDTQYF. Filled out from reference TRBV5-1 and TRBJ2-3, the complete variable domain reads KAGVTQTPRYLIKTRGQQVTLSCSPISGHRSVSWYQQTPGQGLQFLFEYFSETQRNKGNFPGRFSGRQFSNSRSEMNVSTLELGDSALYLCASSLVAGGSTDTQYFGPGTRLTVL.

The chain recombines TRBV7-2 with TRBJ1-5; 7 nucleotides line up with TRBD1. The CDR3 is 18 amino acids. The J segment lost 0 bases and the V segment lost 4 bases, leaving 12 bases of the junction unmatched. Germline V gives CDR1 SGHTA, CDR2 FQGNSA. The CDR3 nucleotides read TGTGCCAGCAGCTCCCTAGGAGGGGGACAGTATAGCAATCAGCCCCAGCATTTT. It yields the protein CASSSLGGGQYSNQPQHF.